This passage covers 23 T cell receptor beta chains from one sample sequenced in a study of T cells in Graves' hyperthyroidism and ophthalmopathy. There were TCR beta CDR3 regions amplified from RNA transcripts. TCR CDR3 underwent first-round RT-PCR with the HTBI primer set. TCRdb re-called the multiplex PCR reads with MiXCR, one entry per CDR3 protein. The table lists 450,000 to 650,000 distinct CDR3 sequences, approximately 17% of them singletons, with under 20% in the top ten. Sequencing used blood. These receptors were obtained from a woman aged 18-29 years with Graves' ophthalmopathy.

The sample holds a few counts of this clonotype. The chain recombines TRBV5-1 with TRBJ2-3; D remains ambiguous. Germline CDR1 SGHRS, CDR2 YFSETQ. The CDR3 is made up of 15 amino acids. V lost 7 bases and J lost 6, with 21 bases in between. The CDR3 nucleotides are TGCGCCAGCCGTGCAGGTGTCAATGGTTTTGATACGCAGTATTTT. As protein: CASRAGVNGFDTQYF.

V and J are TRBV6-5 and TRBJ1-3; tentatively, D is TRBD1 (5 bases). Deletions cut 8 bases from V and 4 bases from J, with 15 bases between. The CDR3 length is 14 residues. Germline V CDR1 and CDR2: MNHEY, SVGAGI. The CDR3 DNA sequence: TGTGCCAGCGTTAGGTGGGGCTCCGGAAACACCATATATTTT. Its translation: CASVRWGSGNTIYF.

This chain connects TRBV10-3 to TRBJ1-3; the D is unclear. Trimming removed 4 bases from V and 8 bases from J, with 6 bases in between. Germline CDR1 reads ENHRY; CDR2 reads SYGVKD. The length of the CDR3 is 11 residues. CDR3 amino acids: CAISAGDTIYF. The CDR3 coding sequence is TGTGCCATCAGTGCCGGGGACACCATATATTTT.

This clonotype came up many times. The CDR3: CASNLPKGQINTEAFF. For the CDR3, the DNA is TGTGCCAGCAACCTACCCAAGGGACAGATTAACACTGAAGCTTTCTTT. The gene calls are TRBV7-9 and TRBJ1-1, with 7 nucleotides matching TRBD1. Trimming at V came to 7 bases and at J to 2 bases, leaving 13 bases not matched to a gene. The CDR3 consists of 16 residues. CDR1 is SEHNR and CDR2 is FQNEAQ in the germline V gene (reference sequence).

This chain uses TRBV12-3 or TRBV12-4 with TRBJ2-3, with 10 bases identical to TRBD2. The ends lost 6 bases at V and 0 bases at J; junction bases unmatched: 9. The CDR3 totals 17 residues. In DNA, the CDR3 is TGTGCCAGCAGCGGAATGACTAGCGGGTATAGCACAGATACGCAGTATTTT. Translated, it gives CASSGMTSGYSTDTQYF.

This clonotype has at least ten counts. This chain joins TRBV20-1 and TRBJ1-1; D is unresolved. V lost 3 bases and J 1 base, leaving 18 bases between the germline ends. The CDR3 contains 16 residues. Germline assignment: CDR1 DFQATT and CDR2 SNEGSKA (reference sequence). CDR3 nucleotides: TGCAGTGCTAGTGACTCGCCGCGACCGGCGAACACTGAAGCTTTCTTT. Encoded protein: CSASDSPRPANTEAFF.

This chain connects TRBV18 to TRBJ1-3; D not resolved. The V and J ends lost 3 bases and 0 bases respectively, with 9 bases between them. The CDR3 runs 15 residues. CDR1 is KGHSH and CDR2 is LQKENI in the germline V gene. CDR3 DNA sequence: TGTGCCAGCTCACCTACCGAGAGCTCTGGAAACACCATATATTTT. This translates into CASSPTESSGNTIYF.

In regard to this clonotype: A read error may be the cause here, since a much bigger clone is one base away. The chain is built from TRBV30 and TRBJ1-2; TRBD1 matches at 7 bases. This CDR3 is 13 amino acids long. Trimming cost V 1 base and J 7 bases; bases outside gene matches: 6. Per the germline V gene, CDR1 is GTSNPN and CDR2 is SVGIG (reference sequence). The CDR3 region is CAWSAQGMGGYTF. In DNA form, the CDR3 reads TGTGCCTGGAGTGCACAGGGGATGGGTGGCTACACCTTC.

This clonotype was observed a handful of times. The chain employs TRBV12-3 or TRBV12-4 and TRBJ1-5; D is unresolved. V lost 4 bases to trimming and J lost 7 bases, with 5 bases between them. There are 11 residues in the CDR3. CDR3 sequence reads: CASSYGQPQHF. The CDR3 DNA is TGTGCCAGCAGTTATGGACAGCCCCAGCATTTT.

This clonotype was found a few times. The chain combines TRBV9 with TRBJ1-4; TRBD1 matches at 10 bases. Germline trimming cut 3 bases from V and 2 bases from J; bases unmatched to any gene: 4. The germline gives CDR1 SGDLS, CDR2 YYNGEE. This CDR3 comprises 16 residues. The chain's CDR3 is CASSGQGAMTNEKLFF. Here the CDR3 DNA reads TGTGCCAGCAGCGGACAGGGGGCGATGACTAATGAAAAACTGTTTTTT.

V usage is TRBV4-2 and J usage is TRBJ1-5; perhaps TRBD1 as D (6 bases). Germline values: CDR1 LGHNA, CDR2 YNFKEQ. Trimming left V 6 bases short and J 0 bases short, with 12 bases between. The CDR3 runs to 15 residues. CDR3 sequence (DNA): TGTGCCAGCAGGGCAGGGGCTTATAGCAATCAGCCCCAGCATTTT. Translation: CASRAGAYSNQPQHF.

The rearrangement uses TRBV6-1 and TRBJ1-1; D not certain. From germline, CDR1 is MNHNS and CDR2 SASEGT. There are 17 residues in the CDR3. Trimming removed 2 bases at V and 3 bases at J, with 19 bases between. The chain's CDR3 is CASSEWGQPGRDTEAFF. The CDR3 DNA sequence: TGTGCCAGCAGTGAATGGGGTCAGCCGGGCCGGGACACTGAAGCTTTCTTT.

A few counts support this clonotype. The chain links TRBV4-1 to TRBJ2-7; D ambiguous. CDR3 length: 15 residues. CDR1 is MGHRA and CDR2 is YSYEKL in the germline V gene. The germline V and J ends were trimmed by 3 bases and 2 bases, with 14 bases remaining between them. CDR3 in DNA: TGCGCCAGCAGCCATCCGACCAAGGATACCTACGAGCAGTACTTC. Amino acid sequence: CASSHPTKDTYEQYF.

This clonotype was recorded a few times. The genes are TRBV20-1 and TRBJ2-7; maybe TRBD2 (5 bases). CDR3 length equals 12 residues. Germline V CDR1 and CDR2: DFQATT, SNEGSKA (reference sequence). V was shortened by 3 bases and J by 5 bases, with 11 bases between the two germline ends. Here the CDR3 reads CSASQRWDEQYF. The CDR3 DNA reads TGCAGTGCTAGCCAGCGGTGGGACGAGCAGTACTTC.

This clonotype was counted at least ten times. This chain links TRBV28 with TRBJ2-2; the D is unclear. The CDR3 has 14 residues. CDR1 MDHEN and CDR2 SYDVKM come from the germline V gene. V was shortened by 0 bases and J by 3 bases, with 5 bases between the two germline ends. CDR3 loop: CASSLWSDTGELFF. CDR3 DNA: TGTGCCAGCAGTTTATGGTCGGACACCGGGGAGCTGTTTTTT.

There are many counts of this clonotype. The gene calls are TRBV13 and TRBJ2-7; D possibly corresponds to TRBD2 (6 bases). This CDR3 has 21 residues. The V and J ends lost 5 bases and 2 bases respectively, with 34 bases between them. The V gene's germline CDR1 is PRHDT and CDR2 FYEKMQ (reference sequence). The CDR3 loop reads CASSPSPGRPRESGWTYEQYF. For the CDR3, the DNA is TGTGCCAGCAGCCCATCACCCGGCCGCCCTCGGGAGAGCGGGTGGACCTACGAGCAGTACTTC.

This clonotype was counted only a few times. The rearrangement links TRBV7-3 to TRBJ2-3; D remains ambiguous. The CDR3 spans 16 residues. V was pared by 2 bases and J by 4 bases, with 16 bases between. CDR1 is SGHTA, CDR2 FQGTGA, per germline. The CDR3 coding sequence is TGTGCCAGCAGCTTATTCGGTGCGGCCCCGGCAGATACGCAGTATTTT. Amino acid sequence: CASSLFGAAPADTQYF.

The chain has TRBV6-2 or TRBV6-3 and TRBJ2-7; D gene uncertain. The CDR3 contains 14 residues. Germline V gene lookup returns CDR1 MNHEY and CDR2 SVGEGT. The V and J ends lost 4 bases and 2 bases respectively, with 12 bases between them. The CDR3 is CASSSRRVPYEQYF. For the CDR3, the DNA is TGTGCCAGCAGTTCTCGCCGGGTCCCCTACGAGCAGTACTTC.

This clonotype occurred a few times. CDR3 sequence: CASSAMTGPDTQYF. CDR3 nucleotides: TGTGCCAGCAGCGCCATGACAGGGCCAGATACGCAGTATTTT. The chain combines TRBV9 with TRBJ2-3; 7 bases line up with TRBD1. The V gene's germline CDR1 is SGDLS and CDR2 YYNGEE. Trimming at V came to 3 bases and at J to 4 bases, leaving 5 bases not matched to a gene. The CDR3 is 14 amino acids. Full variable domain (remainder filled in from reference TRBV9 and TRBJ2-3): DSGVTQTPKHLITATGQRVTLRCSPRSGDLSVYWYQQSLDQGLQFLIQYYNGEERAKGNILERFSAQQFPDLHSELNLSSLELGDSALYFCASSAMTGPDTQYFGPGTRLTVL.

This clonotype was seen only a few times. The chain is built from TRBV6-1 and TRBJ1-1, with 9 bases aligning to TRBD1. Germline V gives CDR1 MNHNS, CDR2 SASEGT. The J segment lost 3 bases and the V segment lost 3 bases, leaving 5 bases of the junction unmatched. The CDR3 spans 15 residues. CDR3 protein: CASSEWTGAYTEAFF. CDR3 nucleotides: TGTGCCAGCAGTGAGTGGACAGGGGCGTACACTGAAGCTTTCTTT.

This clonotype was observed a few times. The chain employs TRBV5-1 and TRBJ2-2; 11 bases map to TRBD1. The CDR3 is 16 amino acids. V dropped 4 bases and J dropped 0; count of bases not matched to a gene: 2. From germline, CDR1 is SGHRS and CDR2 YFSETQ. This chain's CDR3 is CASSTGQGANTGELFF. CDR3 DNA sequence: TGCGCCAGCAGCACGGGACAGGGGGCGAACACCGGGGAGCTGTTTTTT.

At least ten counts were recorded for this clonotype. This sequence joins TRBV30 and TRBJ1-1; D gene ambiguous. CDR1 is GTSNPN and CDR2 is SVGIG in the germline V gene (reference sequence). The V end was cut by 2 bases, the J end by 1 base, with 11 bases between. The CDR3 consists of 14 residues. In nucleotides, the CDR3 is TGTGCCTGGAGTCCACCGGGTTCGAACACTGAAGCTTTCTTT. Translated: CAWSPPGSNTEAFF.

The gene calls are TRBV28 and TRBJ1-2; 7 bases are shared with TRBD1. The CDR3 is 13 amino acids. Germline trimming cut 7 bases from V and 3 bases from J; bases unmatched to any gene: 5. Germline loops: CDR1 MDHEN, CDR2 SYDVKM. This chain's CDR3 is CASTPGQDYGYTF. The CDR3 DNA reads as TGTGCCAGCACTCCCGGACAGGACTATGGCTACACCTTC.